This paragraph reports one T cell receptor beta chain. Antigen unknown. Data came from immunoSEQ multiplex PCR; TCRdb stores just in-frame clones and leaves some out. The data hold about 85,000 clones, with about nine tenths observed a single time. The data are from a study of T cell responses to AZD1222 COVID-19 vaccine. This CDR3 region has 16 residues. V lost 2 bases, J lost 2 bases, and 16 bases lay in between. Per the germline V gene, CDR1 is MNHEY and CDR2 is SVGAGI. General observations from the study: Repertoires were sampled only after the peak T cell response.

The clonotype comes from an adult in good health. The source was peripheral blood, collected on day 0 of AZD1222 vaccination. The rearrangement links TRBV6-5 to TRBJ2-7; D may be TRBD1 (6 bases). The CDR3 loop reads CASSYATTGLPYEQYF. CDR3 nucleotides: TGTGCCAGCAGTTACGCCACTACAGGGCTCCCCTACGAGCAGTACTTC.